This passage covers 27 T cell receptor beta chains from one sample sequenced in a study of T cells in Graves' hyperthyroidism and ophthalmopathy. Regions amplified from RNA transcripts were the TCR beta CDR3 regions. First-round RT-PCR of the TCR CDR3 relied on the HTBI primer set. One entry per CDR3 protein, called by TCRdb with MiXCR from the multiplex PCR reads. The sample has 400,000 to 600,000 distinct CDR3 sequences; less than 25% are singletons. The sample taken for sequencing was blood. Every receptor here comes from a man aged 18 to 30 with Graves' hyperthyroidism.

The table lists this clonotype with many counts. CDR3 amino acids: CASSFGSYEQYF. The CDR3 DNA reads TGTGCCAGCAGTTTTGGCTCCTACGAGCAGTACTTC. J is TRBJ2-7 and V is TRBV28, with D uncertain. Looked up from germline, CDR1 is MDHEN and CDR2 is SYDVKM. This CDR3 contains 12 residues. V dropped 3 bases and J dropped 0 bases, with 3 bases sitting between them.

This chain uses TRBV12-3 or TRBV12-4 with TRBJ2-7; 7 bases agree with TRBD1. The CDR3 length is 14 residues. The J segment lost 4 bases and the V segment lost 3 bases, leaving 6 bases of the junction unmatched. The CDR3 DNA follows: TGTGCCAGCAGTTTCGCAGGGGGTATGTACGAGCAGTACTTC. It codes for CASSFAGGMYEQYF.

The table lists this clonotype with a few counts. V usage is TRBV5-1 and J usage is TRBJ2-5; tentatively, D is TRBD2 (5 bases). From germline, CDR1 is SGHRS and CDR2 YFSETQ. V shed 3 bases and J shed 4 bases, with 13 bases lying between them. The CDR3 extends over 14 amino acids. The CDR3 DNA sequence: TGCGCCAGCAGCTACGGAAGCGCGGGAGAGACCCAGTACTTC. It translates to CASSYGSAGETQYF.

This clonotype was seen ten or more times. The rearrangement links TRBV5-1 to TRBJ2-7, with a possible D match to TRBD2 (5 bases). V lost 4 bases, J lost 1 base, and 12 bases lay in between. The CDR3 is 14 amino acids. Germline V gene data show CDR1 as SGHRS and CDR2 as YFSETQ. The CDR3 bases are TGCGCCAGCAGCCCGGAGGCTCAATCCTACGAGCAGTACTTC. Translating it yields CASSPEAQSYEQYF.

The chain uses TRBV6-1 and TRBJ2-7, with D hard to call. The germline V gene has CDR1 MNHNS and CDR2 SASEGT. The CDR3 runs 17 residues. The V and J ends lost 0 bases and 3 bases respectively, with 18 bases between them. CDR3 bases: TGTGCCAGCAGTGAAGCGCTTCAAAGACGGTCCCTCTACGAGCAGTACTTC. It translates to CASSEALQRRSLYEQYF.

This clonotype was picked up many times. This chain uses TRBV6-2 or TRBV6-3 with TRBJ1-1, with D possibly being TRBD1 (5 bases). This CDR3 comprises 15 residues. The V gene lost 4 bases and the J gene lost 0 bases, with 12 bases spanning the gap. Germline V gene sequence: CDR1 MNHEY, CDR2 SVGEGT. The CDR3 nucleotides are TGTGCCAGCAGTTCCCTGGGGCAAATGAACACTGAAGCTTTCTTT. Amino acid sequence: CASSSLGQMNTEAFF.

This sequence joins TRBV29-1 and TRBJ1-1, with no clear D. Germline CDR1 SQVTM, CDR2 ANQGSEA. The CDR3 contains 13 residues. The V end lost 7 bases, the J end lost 1 base, and 13 bases lay between the germline ends. The CDR3 here is CSAERRENTEAFF. CDR3 in DNA: TGCAGCGCGGAGCGTCGGGAGAACACTGAAGCTTTCTTT.

The chain is built from TRBV12-3 or TRBV12-4 and TRBJ1-3; D might be TRBD1 (5 bases). The CDR3 consists of 14 residues. Trimming took off 8 bases at V and 4 bases at J, with 15 bases between the two ends. CDR3 coding DNA: TGTGCCAGCGGTCCCTACCGACAGGGAAACACCATATATTTT. Protein product: CASGPYRQGNTIYF.

This clonotype was recorded many times. The genes are TRBV20-1 and TRBJ2-7; D ambiguous. Trimming removed 5 bases from V and 3 bases from J, with 11 bases in between. This CDR3 region has 12 residues. The germline CDR1 and CDR2 sequences are DFQATT and SNEGSKA (reference sequence). The CDR3 here is CSALPDSYEQYF. The DNA for the CDR3 is TGCAGTGCTTTACCCGATAGCTACGAGCAGTACTTC.

J is TRBJ1-2 and V is TRBV30, with 9 bases that match TRBD1. This CDR3 has 12 amino acids. V shed 5 bases, J shed 8 bases, and the junction held 6 bases outside the gene matches. Germline lookup yields CDR1 GTSNPN and CDR2 SVGIG (reference sequence). The DNA for the CDR3 is TGTGCCTGGGGACAGGGGAACGGCGGCTACACCTTC. Translated: CAWGQGNGGYTF.

This clonotype was seen ten or more times. The V call is TRBV7-8, the J call TRBJ2-5, with D possibly called TRBD1 or TRBD2 (6 bases each). V was shortened by 5 bases and J by 5 bases, with 24 bases between the two germline ends. In germline, CDR1 is SGHVS, CDR2 FQNEAQ. The CDR3 spans 17 residues. The CDR3 loop reads CASSPPFGGLKRETQYF. The CDR3 nucleotides read TGTGCCAGCAGCCCCCCTTTTGGGGGGCTGAAGCGGGAGACCCAGTACTTC.

The rearrangement uses TRBV2 and TRBJ1-1; possible D gene TRBD1, 5 bases. V was pared by 6 bases and J by 1 base, with 12 bases between. The CDR3 consists of 14 residues. Germline CDR1 is SNHLY and CDR2 is FYNNEI. Here the CDR3 reads CASRRGTANTEAFF. DNA of the CDR3: TGTGCCAGCAGAAGAGGGACGGCGAACACTGAAGCTTTCTTT.

This clonotype was seen at least ten times. This chain uses TRBV29-1 with TRBJ1-2, with 8 nucleotides matching TRBD1. Germline assignment: CDR1 SQVTM and CDR2 ANQGSEA. The V and J ends lost 6 bases and 7 bases, in that order; junction bases with no gene match: 7. This CDR3 has 12 residues. CDR3 loop: CSVVDREVGYTF. The CDR3 DNA sequence: TGCAGCGTCGTGGACAGGGAGGTTGGCTACACCTTC. The full variable domain, its missing parts supplied by reference TRBV29-1 and TRBJ1-2, is SAVISQKPSRDICQRGTSLTIQCQVDSQVTMMFWYRQQPGQSLTLIATANQGSEATYESGFVIDKFPISRPNLTFSTLTVSNMSPEDSSIYLCSVVDREVGYTFGSGTRLTVV.

This chain uses TRBV18 with TRBJ1-2; D unresolved. Germline-derived CDR1 and CDR2 are KGHSH and LQKENI. Trimming took off 2 bases at V and 2 bases at J, with 12 bases between the two ends. This CDR3 contains 15 residues. CDR3 amino acids: CASSPEYGPNYGYTF. For the CDR3, the DNA is TGTGCCAGCTCACCAGAGTATGGACCAAACTATGGCTACACCTTC. The whole variable domain, remainder taken from reference TRBV18 and TRBJ1-2, is NAGVMQNPRHLVRRRGQEARLRCSPMKGHSHVYWYRQLPEEGLKFMVYLQKENIIDESGMPKERFSAEFPKEGPSILRIQQVVRGDSAAYFCASSPEYGPNYGYTFGSGTRLTVV.

This sequence joins TRBV7-9 and TRBJ2-7; the D is unclear. The CDR3 contains 14 residues. Germline loops: CDR1 SEHNR, CDR2 FQNEAQ (reference sequence). Trimming left V 4 bases short and J 6 bases short, with 16 bases between. The CDR3 region is CASSSVDPAGEQYF. CDR3 nucleotides: TGTGCCAGCAGCTCCGTCGACCCGGCAGGCGAGCAGTACTTC.

This clonotype was seen ten or more times. The chain joins TRBV7-2 to TRBJ2-5; D is uncertain. The CDR3 runs to 14 residues. Germline CDR1 is SGHTA and CDR2 is FQGNSA. Trimming shortened V by 5 bases and J by 2 bases, and 12 bases separated the two germline ends. The CDR3 reads CASSLVLRQETQYF. CDR3 nucleotides: TGTGCCAGCAGCCTAGTTCTCAGACAAGAGACCCAGTACTTC.

This clonotype has a count of ten or more. The chain carries TRBV12-3 or TRBV12-4 and TRBJ2-7; tentative D call: TRBD1 (6 bases). The CDR3 loop spans 15 amino acids. Trimming took off 3 bases at V and 0 bases at J, with 12 bases between the two ends. CDR3 sequence: CASSLRWGLSYEQYF. The CDR3 DNA reads TGTGCCAGCAGTTTGCGATGGGGGCTCTCCTACGAGCAGTACTTC.

This clonotype occurred many times. V usage is TRBV4-1 and J usage is TRBJ1-1; tentatively, D is TRBD1 (6 bases). This CDR3 is built from 14 residues. V dropped 5 bases and J dropped 1 base, with 11 bases sitting between them. CDR1 and CDR2 (germline): MGHRA, YSYEKL. Written as DNA, the CDR3 is TGCGCCAGCAGCGGGGCCAGGGGGAACACTGAAGCTTTCTTT. The encoded protein is CASSGARGNTEAFF.

CDR3 protein: CASSAVAGGSYEQYF. In DNA form, the CDR3 reads TGTGCCAGCAGCGCGGTAGCGGGGGGATCCTACGAGCAGTACTTC. The rearrangement links TRBV9 to TRBJ2-7; 10 positions agree with TRBD2. This CDR3 is 15 amino acids long. Losses at the gene ends were 3 bases for V and 1 base for J; bases not matched to a gene: 4. Germline-derived CDR1 and CDR2 are SGDLS and YYNGEE.

This clonotype was picked up a small number of times. The CDR3 region is CATSDPPGAEGYTF. The CDR3 coding sequence is TGTGCCACCAGTGATCCTCCAGGGGCGGAAGGCTACACCTTC. The V and J genes are TRBV24-1 and TRBJ1-2, with a possible D match to TRBD1 (6 bases). The V and J ends lost 3 bases and 8 bases respectively, with 15 bases between them. There are 14 residues in the CDR3. Looked up from germline, CDR1 is KGHDR and CDR2 is SFDVKD.

CDR3 sequence (DNA): TGCAGTGCTAGTCCAAGCTCCTACGAGCAGTACTTC. Protein sequence: CSASPSSYEQYF. The V and J genes are TRBV20-1 and TRBJ2-7; no firm D call. From germline, CDR1 is DFQATT and CDR2 SNEGSKA (reference sequence). The CDR3 totals 12 residues. V dropped 3 bases and J dropped 0 bases, with 6 bases sitting between them.

This chain joins TRBV10-3 and TRBJ2-7; no clear D. The V end was cut by 5 bases, the J end by 6 bases, with 11 bases between. Germline V lookup: CDR1 ENHRY, CDR2 SYGVKD. CDR3 size: 12 residues. CDR3 DNA: TGTGCCATCAGTAGACTGACGGGCGAGCAGTACTTC. Protein: CAISRLTGEQYF.

This clonotype is a singleton in its sample. The J gene is TRBJ2-7, the V gene TRBV6-1; D call uncertain. The CDR3 length is 14 residues. The V gene lost 7 bases and the J gene lost 2 bases, with 15 bases spanning the gap. Looked up from germline, CDR1 is MNHNS and CDR2 is SASEGT. Written as DNA, the CDR3 is TGTGCCAGCAACAAGTGGGTCCACCCCTACGAGCAGTACTTC. This sequence encodes CASNKWVHPYEQYF.

V gene TRBV9 combines with J gene TRBJ1-1; D is unresolved. The V gene's germline CDR1 is SGDLS and CDR2 YYNGEE. The CDR3 covers 16 residues. Between the trimmed V and J ends, which lost 4 bases and 0 bases, there was a span of 16 bases. The CDR3 DNA reads TGTGCCAGCAGCTTCACTAGGGTTACGGTGAACACTGAAGCTTTCTTT. Amino acid sequence: CASSFTRVTVNTEAFF. Based on the CDR3 plus reference TRBV9 and TRBJ1-1, the full variable domain is DSGVTQTPKHLITATGQRVTLRCSPRSGDLSVYWYQQSLDQGLQFLIQYYNGEERAKGNILERFSAQQFPDLHSELNLSSLELGDSALYFCASSFTRVTVNTEAFFGQGTRLTVV.

The table lists this clonotype with many counts. The genes are TRBV29-1 and TRBJ2-7; 12 bases map to TRBD2. Germline CDR1 reads SQVTM; CDR2 reads ANQGSEA. The CDR3 loop spans 13 amino acids. Trimming at V came to 5 bases and at J to 2 bases, leaving 1 base not matched to a gene. The CDR3 DNA follows: TGCAGCGTTCGGACTAGCGGGGCCTACGAGCAGTACTTC. This codes for CSVRTSGAYEQYF.

This clonotype was observed at least ten times. V usage is TRBV6-5 and J usage is TRBJ1-1, with 9 bases fitting TRBD1. The CDR3 totals 15 residues. Germline CDR1 MNHEY, CDR2 SVGAGI. Trimming took 2 bases from V and 4 from J; bases not matched to a gene: 5. The chain's CDR3 is CASSYTGTGTTEAFF. In DNA form, the CDR3 reads TGTGCCAGCAGTTACACCGGGACAGGGACCACTGAAGCTTTCTTT.

This clonotype was found many times. The chain is built from TRBV20-1 and TRBJ2-7, with TRBD1 identical over 7 bases. The CDR3 consists of 14 residues. Germline CDR1 and CDR2: DFQATT and SNEGSKA (reference sequence). V lost 5 bases, J lost 2 bases, and 9 bases stayed unmatched. The CDR3 spells CSAFGQAPTYEQYF. The CDR3 nucleotides read TGCAGTGCTTTCGGACAGGCACCCACCTACGAGCAGTACTTC.